This entry describes one T cell receptor beta chain. Its target is unknown. The data belong to a study of cytomegalovirus exposure and HLA in healthy donors. Study results and limitations: Published work reported that the classifier diagnosed cytomegalovirus status with high specificity and sensitivity. Common viral pathogens were later found to be apparently linked to several of the most significant clusters.

This CDR3 has 15 amino acids. The V gene lost 2 bases and the J gene lost 3 bases, with 11 bases spanning the gap. The germline CDR1 and CDR2 sequences are MNHNS and SASEGT. With 60 Vbeta and 13 Jbeta primers, the PCR was carried out. As processed by the authors: In a later analysis, some 10 million of tens of millions of unique beta chains occurred in at least two donors. Generated by immunoSEQ multiplex PCR, the TCRdb table keeps only in-frame clones and is missing some. The V and J calls and clone size are taken from that table; D and trimming were inferred from the DNA. The sample includes about 110,000 clones, approximately 70% seen only once; the top ten take under 6.5%.

This TCR came from a woman in her seventies in good health and CMV-seropositive. The sequenced sample was PBMCs. The rearrangement uses TRBV6-1 and TRBJ2-1; tentatively, D is TRBD1 (6 bases). CDR3 in amino acids: CASSESQGNYNEQFF. The CDR3 DNA is TGTGCCAGCAGTGAATCGCAGGGGAACTACAATGAGCAGTTCTTC.